This entry describes one T cell receptor beta chain. The antigen is not known. The same CDR3 can be traced to other DNA sequences in this sample. The data belong to a study of shared clonotypes between healthy human individuals. For the study at large: For every donor, three CD4 naive, three CD4 memory, two CD8 naive and one CD8 memory plates were used. Study results and caveats: Generally, estimated richness proved larger in naive subsets than it did in memory subsets. Sorted-subset sequencing, rarefaction showed, was incomplete despite large depth.

CDR1 and CDR2 (germline): SGHRS, YFSETQ. V was cut by 0 bases and J by 2 bases, with 9 bases left in between. The length of the CDR3 is 14 residues. Clones were sequenced by immunoSEQ multiplex PCR, and TCRdb holds only the in-frame ones, with some missing. The sample includes about 1.1 million clones, about 80% seen only once; the top ten take over 0.8%. The sequenced sample was memory CD4+ T cells from PBMCs. The subset denotes: CD45RA-negative fraction. The chain links TRBV5-1 to TRBJ2-7; the D is unclear. The receptor was derived from a man aged 18 to 29 in good health. Some clones in this sample may be carry-over from other donors' samples. The CDR3 DNA reads TGCGCCAGCAGCTTGGATGGGCCCCCCTACGAGCAGTACTTC. Amino acids: CASSLDGPPYEQYF.